This TCR beta chain comes out of a study of T cell responses to AZD1222 COVID-19 vaccine. Study results and limitations: Nearly half of the spike-specific TCRs reportedly recognize variant regions that carry no mutations. Receipt of two AZD1222 doses was followed by a rise in Spike-specific TCR breadth and depth. Dominant at 160-218 and 743-854, vaccine-associated CD4 TCRs also spanned spike.

CDR3 length: 15 amino acids. Trimming stripped 2 bases from V and 2 bases from J, with 14 bases between. CDR1 is SGHTS and CDR2 is YDEGEE in the germline V gene. As regards this clone: No antigen is known for it.

The repertoire was sequenced with immunoSEQ multiplex PCR; TCRdb's copy has only in-frame clones and lacks some. The sample includes about 73,000 clones, 75% to 90% seen only once; the top ten take over 1.3%. The sequencing used peripheral blood, collected 28 days after the second AZD1222 dose. The origin of this receptor is an adult who received the AZD1222 COVID-19 vaccine. The chain recombines TRBV5-8 with TRBJ2-7, with a tentative D call TRBD1 (6 bases). The CDR3 nucleotides are TGTGCCAGCAGCTTCAGGGACAAGGGAGCCTACGAGCAGTACTTC. Amino acids: CASSFRDKGAYEQYF.